This paragraph covers one TCR beta chain sequence. Its antigen is currently unknown. Some clones are missing from TCRdb's copy, which holds only in-frame ones; the method was immunoSEQ multiplex PCR. The top ten clones hold over 15% of a sample with 12,000 to 15,000 clones, 68% of them seen once. CDR1 and CDR2 from the germline V gene are SNHLY and FYNNEI. The CDR3 covers 12 residues. Trimming at V came to 7 bases and at J to 7 bases, leaving 5 bases not matched to a gene. This sample was included in a study of CD4+ T cells in melanoma. The study's findings and limits: CD8+ T cell, macrophage and B cell function reportedly correlated with neoantigen-specific CD4+ T cells. Diverse differentiation states were reported for melanoma neoantigen-specific CD4+ T cells.

The sample comprised cells from a culture (not recorded whether cultured in vitro). The chain employs TRBV2 and TRBJ2-7, with TRBD2 identical over 9 bases. The clonotype was recovered from a human donor with melanoma. CDR3 sequence (DNA): TGTGCCAGCAAGGCGGGGGGGAGGGAGCAGTACTTC. Residues: CASKAGGREQYF.